This entry describes one TCR beta chain. The entry originates in a study of T cell responses to AZD1222 COVID-19 vaccine. Profiling relied on immunoSEQ multiplex PCR, and the TCRdb table lists in-frame clones only, not all of them. This table has under 100,000 clones, 90% appearing once. The germline V gene has CDR1 SGHVS and CDR2 FQNEAQ. V was pared by 2 bases and J by 4 bases, with 8 bases between. This CDR3 has 13 amino acids. This receptor was taken from an adult in good health. Sequencing was performed on peripheral blood, taken on day 0 of AZD1222 vaccination. The V gene is TRBV7-8, the J gene TRBJ1-2; no firm D call. In nucleotides, the CDR3 is TGTGCCAGCAGCTTATCCGGGAGCTATGGCTACACCTTC. Encoded protein: CASSLSGSYGYTF.